This passage covers 12 T cell receptor beta chains from one sample sequenced in a study of T cells after yellow fever vaccination. TCRdb called the 5' RACE reads again in MiXCR, with one record for every CDR3 protein. The sample includes 350,000 to 550,000 distinct CDR3 sequences, 18% of them seen just once. The sample consisted of PBMCs, taken before the yellow fever booster vaccination. These TCRs come from a man between 18 and 29 years old who received the YFV17D yellow fever vaccine.

The chain is built from TRBV12-3 or TRBV12-4 and TRBJ1-2, with a weak D call TRBD1 (6 bases). The CDR3 is 13 residues long. Trimming pared 5 bases from V and 7 bases from J, leaving 14 bases between. For the CDR3, the DNA is TGTGCCAGCAGTCGGGCCAGGGGAGGTGGCTACACCTTC. Protein sequence: CASSRARGGGYTF.

At least ten counts were recorded for this clonotype. This sequence joins TRBV24-1 and TRBJ2-2, with D unclear. Germline values: CDR1 KGHDR, CDR2 SFDVKD. Deletions cut 5 bases from V and 2 bases from J, with 2 bases between. CDR3 length equals 12 residues. In DNA form, the CDR3 reads TGTGCCACCAGTGTAAACACCGGGGAGCTGTTTTTT. It codes for CATSVNTGELFF.

The chain carries TRBV27 and TRBJ2-7; D uncertain. The germline V gene encodes CDR1 MNHEY and CDR2 SMNVEV (reference sequence). Trimming pared 2 bases from V and 4 bases from J, leaving 9 bases between. This CDR3 region has 13 residues. CDR3 loop: CASSLGVVYEQYF. CDR3 DNA: TGTGCCAGCAGTTTAGGAGTTGTGTACGAGCAGTACTTC.

J is TRBJ2-1 and V is TRBV29-1; 10 bases map to TRBD2. Per the germline V gene, CDR1 is SQVTM and CDR2 is ANQGSEA. V lost 3 bases, J lost 4 bases, and 0 bases stayed unmatched. The CDR3 length is 13 residues. The CDR3 is CSVETSGYNEQFF. CDR3 coding DNA: TGCAGCGTTGAGACTAGCGGGTACAATGAGCAGTTCTTC.

The chain is built from TRBV12-3 or TRBV12-4 and TRBJ2-1; D possibly corresponds to TRBD1 (5 bases). The CDR3 length is 14 residues. The V gene lost 6 bases and the J gene lost 0 bases, with 9 bases spanning the gap. The CDR3 is CASSRRDSYNEQFF. In DNA form, the CDR3 reads TGTGCCAGCAGCCGCAGGGACTCCTACAATGAGCAGTTCTTC.

The genes are TRBV18 and TRBJ1-4; TRBD1 might be the D (5 bases). CDR1 KGHSH and CDR2 LQKENI come from the germline V gene. The CDR3 consists of 14 residues. Trimming took off 3 bases at V and 7 bases at J, with 12 bases between the two ends. The CDR3 DNA reads as TGTGCCAGCTCACCGGGGGAACGGGGTGAAAAACTGTTTTTT. It specifies CASSPGERGEKLFF.

The CDR3 DNA follows: TGTGCCAGCAGCTTAGTAAAACGGAACAGACAGCAAGAGACCCAGTACTTC. This gives the protein CASSLVKRNRQQETQYF. The V gene is TRBV5-6, the J gene TRBJ2-5; the D gene is possibly TRBD1 (5 bases). The CDR3 length is 17 residues. The germline V gene has CDR1 SGHDT and CDR2 YYEEEE. V was pared by 2 bases and J by 2 bases, with 19 bases between.

This sequence joins TRBV29-1 and TRBJ2-5; 8 bases line up with TRBD1. The CDR3 is 15 residues long. Trimming took 7 bases from V and 5 from J; bases not matched to a gene: 15. Germline V gives CDR1 SQVTM, CDR2 ANQGSEA. The CDR3 loop reads CSALPLGQGMETQYF. CDR3 bases: TGCAGCGCGCTACCACTCGGACAGGGCATGGAGACCCAGTACTTC.

V usage is TRBV11-1 and J usage is TRBJ1-1; 7 bases line up with TRBD1. The germline gives CDR1 SGHAT, CDR2 FQDESV (reference sequence). Losses at the gene ends were 6 bases for V and 4 bases for J; bases not matched to a gene: 11. The CDR3 is 15 residues long. The CDR3 nucleotides read TGTGCCAGCAGATACAACAGGGGAATGGGCACTGAAGCTTTCTTT. It encodes CASRYNRGMGTEAFF. Full variable domain (missing parts from reference TRBV11-1 and TRBJ1-1): EAEVAQSPRYKITEKSQAVAFWCDPISGHATLYWYRQILGQGPELLVQFQDESVVDDSQLPKDRFSAERLKGVDSTLKIQPAELGDSAMYLCASRYNRGMGTEAFFGQGTRLTVV.

The chain recombines TRBV4-2 with TRBJ2-5; no clear D gene. Germline V gene lookup returns CDR1 LGHNA and CDR2 YNFKEQ. The CDR3 has 11 amino acids. With 5 bases removed from V and 4 bases from J, the gap between germline ends came to 5 bases. In DNA form, the CDR3 reads TGTGCCAGCAGCACCTCAGAGACCCAGTACTTC. Translation: CASSTSETQYF.

J is TRBJ2-5 and V is TRBV7-9, with D hard to call. This CDR3 region has 14 residues. Looked up from germline, CDR1 is SEHNR and CDR2 is FQNEAQ (reference sequence). Trimming removed 6 bases from V and 4 bases from J, with 15 bases in between. The CDR3 DNA reads TGTGCCAGCAGTGTGACCTCTGGGGTAGAGACCCAGTACTTC. Translating gives CASSVTSGVETQYF.

V gene TRBV7-9 combines with J gene TRBJ1-2, with D hard to call. This CDR3 is 15 amino acids long. V was cut by 4 bases and J by 0 bases, with 12 bases left in between. Per germline, CDR1 SEHNR and CDR2 FQNEAQ (reference sequence). In nucleotides, the CDR3 is TGTGCCAGCAGCTCGCCCAGAGCTCCTAACTATGGCTACACCTTC. Residues: CASSSPRAPNYGYTF.